Listed below are T cell receptor beta chains from one sample, sequenced in a study of CD8+ T cells in alopecia areata. Sequencing was performed with immunoSEQ multiplex PCR; in TCRdb, only in-frame clones are kept and a portion is missing. This table has around 140,000 clones, about 85% appearing once. The specimen comprised CD8+ T cells sorted from blood, sampled at week 4, from a patient treated with tofacitinib. These receptor sequences come from a human donor with alopecia areata. Each CDR3 is given with its conserved first and last residue. D genes are given only for firm matches. Not all rows give a size; the values are once, few, many and, for expanded clones, a class.

d_call,j_call,v_call,clone_size,cdr3_nt,cdr3_aa
-,TRBJ2-1,TRBV29-1,-,TGCAGCGGGACCGAAGGGATGAGCAATGAGCAGTTCTTC,CSGTEGMSNEQFF
-,TRBJ2-2,TRBV30,-,TGTGCCTGGACGGTGAACACCGGGGAGCTGTTTTTT,CAWTVNTGELFF
-,TRBJ1-1,TRBV28,-,TGTGCCAGCAGTTTCCTCGCAGAACTATACCCCGGTGAAGCTTTCTTT,CASSFLAELYPGEAFF
-,TRBJ1-1,TRBV10-3,-,TGTGCCATCAGTGAGTCGGCAGGGATGAACACTGAAGCTTTCTTT,CAISESAGMNTEAFF
TRBD1,TRBJ2-3,TRBV5-4,-,TGTGCCAGCAGCCCGATCGGACAGGGCCTGGGGGCAGATACGCAGTATTTT,CASSPIGQGLGADTQYF
-,TRBJ2-2,TRBV30,-,TGTGCCTGGAGTGTAGGAGGGATTTACACCGGGGAGCTGTTTTTT,CAWSVGGIYTGELFF
-,TRBJ1-1,TRBV7-6,-,TGTGCCAGCAGCTTCCGAGAGGGTGACGAAGCTTTCTTT,CASSFREGDEAFF
-,TRBJ2-5,TRBV27,-,TGTGCCAGCAGCCTAGGGGGGGAAGAGACCCAGTACTTC,CASSLGGEETQYF
-,TRBJ2-5,TRBV5-6,-,TGTGCCAGCAGATCCGGGACGTCCGGGACCCAGTACTTC,CASRSGTSGTQYF
TRBD1,TRBJ1-1,TRBV5-1,-,TGCGCCAGCAGCCCGGGACAGGGGACGAACACTGAAGCTTTCTTT,CASSPGQGTNTEAFF
-,TRBJ2-7,TRBV30,-,TGTGCCTGGAGGGGAGACGGAGCCTACGAGCAGTACTTC,CAWRGDGAYEQYF
-,TRBJ2-7,TRBV29-1,once,TGCGGCGCCGGCGAGGGCTACGAGCAGTACTTC,CGAGEGYEQYF
TRBD1,TRBJ2-7,TRBV4-1,-,TGCGCCAGCAGCCAAGAGGACAGGACTTACGAGCAGTACTTC,CASSQEDRTYEQYF
TRBD2,TRBJ2-1,TRBV9,-,TGTGCCAGCAGCGTAGGGAGCGGGAGTACCAATGAGCAGTTCTTC,CASSVGSGSTNEQFF
-,TRBJ2-1,TRBV4-1,-,TGCGCCAGCAGCCAAACTCAGGGAACCTACAATGAGCAGTTCTTC,CASSQTQGTYNEQFF
TRBD1,TRBJ2-7,TRBV5-1,-,TGCGCCAGCAGCTTTGACAGGGATGTGCTCTACGAGCAGTACTTC,CASSFDRDVLYEQYF